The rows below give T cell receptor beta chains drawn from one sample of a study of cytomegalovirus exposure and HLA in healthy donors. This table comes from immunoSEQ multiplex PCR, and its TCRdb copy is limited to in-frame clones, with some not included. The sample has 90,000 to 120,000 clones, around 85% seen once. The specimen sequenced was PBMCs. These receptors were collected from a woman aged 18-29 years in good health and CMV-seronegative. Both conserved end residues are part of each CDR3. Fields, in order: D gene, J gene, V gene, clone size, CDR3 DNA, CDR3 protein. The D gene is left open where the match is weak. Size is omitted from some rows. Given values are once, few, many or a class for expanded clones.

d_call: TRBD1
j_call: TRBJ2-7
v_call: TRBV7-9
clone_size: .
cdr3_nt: TGTGCCAGCAGCTTAATCCAGGGGGCATCCTACGAGCAGTACTTC
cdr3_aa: CASSLIQGASYEQYF

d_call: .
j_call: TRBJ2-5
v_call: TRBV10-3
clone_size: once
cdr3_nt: TGTGCCATCAGTCCACAGGGTGAGACCCAGTACTTC
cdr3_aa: CAISPQGETQYF

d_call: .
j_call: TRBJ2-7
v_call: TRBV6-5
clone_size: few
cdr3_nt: TGTGCCAGCAGTTACGTTTCCCAGGGTTACGAGCAGTACTTC
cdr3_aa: CASSYVSQGYEQYF

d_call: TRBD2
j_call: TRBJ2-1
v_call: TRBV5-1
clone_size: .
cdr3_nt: TGCGCCAGCAGCGTGAGGACTAGCGGGGGGTCCAATGAGCAGTTCTTC
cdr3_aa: CASSVRTSGGSNEQFF

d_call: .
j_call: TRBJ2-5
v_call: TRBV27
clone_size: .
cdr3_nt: TGTGCCAGCAGCCCCTACTCGCAAGAGACCCAGTACTTC
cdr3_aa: CASSPYSQETQYF

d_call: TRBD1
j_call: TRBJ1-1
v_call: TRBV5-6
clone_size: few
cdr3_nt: TGTGCCAGCAGTTTTGGACAGGAGTTTGAAGCTTTCTTT
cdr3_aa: CASSFGQEFEAFF

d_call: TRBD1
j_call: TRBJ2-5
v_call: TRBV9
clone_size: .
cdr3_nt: TGTGCCAGCAGCCCGCGGACAGGGCCAGAGACCCAGTACTTC
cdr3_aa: CASSPRTGPETQYF

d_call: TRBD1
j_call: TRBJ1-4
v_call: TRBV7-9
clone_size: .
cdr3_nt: TGTGCCAGCAGTTCGACTGGACAGGGGTATGAAAAACTGTTTTTT
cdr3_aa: CASSSTGQGYEKLFF

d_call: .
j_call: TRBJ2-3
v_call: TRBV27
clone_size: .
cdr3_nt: TGTGCCAGCAGTCGACAGACAGATACGCAGTATTTT
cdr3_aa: CASSRQTDTQYF

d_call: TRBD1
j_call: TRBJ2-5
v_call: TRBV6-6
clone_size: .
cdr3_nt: TGTGCCAGCAGCCCGACTAAGACAGGGTTAGAGACCCAGTACTTC
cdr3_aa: CASSPTKTGLETQYF

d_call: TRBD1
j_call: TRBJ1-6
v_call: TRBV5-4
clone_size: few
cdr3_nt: TGTGCCAGCAGACTCGGGACAGAGAGCAATTCACCCCTCCACTTT
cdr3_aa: CASRLGTESNSPLHF

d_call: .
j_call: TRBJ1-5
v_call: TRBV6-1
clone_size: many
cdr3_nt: TGTGCCAGCACCCAACAGGGAAGCAATCAGCCCCAGCATTTT
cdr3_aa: CASTQQGSNQPQHF

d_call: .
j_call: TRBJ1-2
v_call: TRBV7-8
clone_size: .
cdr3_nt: TGTGCCAGCAGCCCCTCCACCGGCAGGGTTTCGGTCTTC
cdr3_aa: CASSPSTGRVSVF

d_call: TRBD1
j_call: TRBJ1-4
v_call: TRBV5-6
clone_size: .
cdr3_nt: TGTGCCAGCAGCGACACAGGGGGCGATGAAAAACTGTTTTTT
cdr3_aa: CASSDTGGDEKLFF

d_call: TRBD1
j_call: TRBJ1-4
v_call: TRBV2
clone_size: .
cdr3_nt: TGTGCCAGCAGCGCTCCGGGACAGGGGCTTATGGCTAATGAAAAACTGTTTTTT
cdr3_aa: CASSAPGQGLMANEKLFF

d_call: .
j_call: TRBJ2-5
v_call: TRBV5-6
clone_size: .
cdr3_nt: TGTGCCAGCAGCTTCCCGTACCAAGAGACCCAGTACTTC
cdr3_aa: CASSFPYQETQYF

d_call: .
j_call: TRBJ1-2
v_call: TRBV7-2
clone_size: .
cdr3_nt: TGTGCCAGCAGCTCAGGGGTCACCACTAACTATGGCTACACCTTC
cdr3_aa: CASSSGVTTNYGYTF

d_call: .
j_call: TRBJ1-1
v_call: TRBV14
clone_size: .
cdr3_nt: TGTGCCAGCAACGAGGGAGGCTTGAGGAACACTGAAGCTTTCTTT
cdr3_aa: CASNEGGLRNTEAFF

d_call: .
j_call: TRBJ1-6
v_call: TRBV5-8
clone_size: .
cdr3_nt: TGTGCCAGCAGCGCCCGGGAACATAATTCACCCCTCCACTTT
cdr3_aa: CASSAREHNSPLHF

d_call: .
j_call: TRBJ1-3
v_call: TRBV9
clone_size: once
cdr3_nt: TGTGCCAGCAGCGAGGGGGGGGGAGTAGGCACCATATATTTT
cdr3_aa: CASSEGGGVGTIYF

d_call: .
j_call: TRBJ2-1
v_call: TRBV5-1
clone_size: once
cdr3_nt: TGCGCCAGCAGCTATCGTAGCGATGAGCAGTTCTTC
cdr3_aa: CASSYRSDEQFF

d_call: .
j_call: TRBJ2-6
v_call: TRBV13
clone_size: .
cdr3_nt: TGTGCCAGCAGTCTTCGGGGTCCTGGGGCCAACGTCCTGACTTTC
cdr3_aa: CASSLRGPGANVLTF

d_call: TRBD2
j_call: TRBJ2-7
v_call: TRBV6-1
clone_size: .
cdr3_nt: TGTGCCAGCAGTCGGGGGGTCGACGAGCAGTACTTC
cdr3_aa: CASSRGVDEQYF

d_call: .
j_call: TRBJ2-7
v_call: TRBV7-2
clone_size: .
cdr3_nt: TGTGCCAGCAGCTTAAGGGCTAGCGTGCCCTACGAGCAGTACTTC
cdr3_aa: CASSLRASVPYEQYF

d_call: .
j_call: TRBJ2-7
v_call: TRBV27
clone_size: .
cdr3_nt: TGTGCCAGCAGTTTATCGGGCAGGGTCGAGCAGTACTTC
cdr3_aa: CASSLSGRVEQYF

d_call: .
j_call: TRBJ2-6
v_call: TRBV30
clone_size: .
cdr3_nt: TGTGCCTGGAGTGACCGGGGGAGCTCTGGGGCCAACGTCCTGACTTTC
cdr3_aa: CAWSDRGSSGANVLTF

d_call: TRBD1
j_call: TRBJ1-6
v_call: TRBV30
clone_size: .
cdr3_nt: TGTGCCTGGAGTGTACAAGGGACAGGGGCTAATCCCCTCCACTTT
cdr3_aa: CAWSVQGTGANPLHF

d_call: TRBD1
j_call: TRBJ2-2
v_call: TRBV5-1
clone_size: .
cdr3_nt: TGCGCCAGCAGCGAGGGACAGGGTAGCCACGGGGAGCTGTTTTTT
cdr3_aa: CASSEGQGSHGELFF

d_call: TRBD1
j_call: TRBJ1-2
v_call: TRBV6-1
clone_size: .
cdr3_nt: TGTGCCAGCAGGGACGGGGGACAGGGGGGGGGCTACACCTTC
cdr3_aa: CASRDGGQGGGYTF

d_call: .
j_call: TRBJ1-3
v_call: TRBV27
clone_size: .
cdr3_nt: TGTGCCAGCAGACCCCAGGGGTCTGGAAACACCATATATTTT
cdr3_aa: CASRPQGSGNTIYF

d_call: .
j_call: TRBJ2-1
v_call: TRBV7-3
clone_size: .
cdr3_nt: TGTGCCAGCAGCCTAGGACAGAATTACAATGAGCAGTTCTTC
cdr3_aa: CASSLGQNYNEQFF

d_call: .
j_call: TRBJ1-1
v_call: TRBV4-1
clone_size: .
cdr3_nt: TGCGCCAGCAGCTTGACAGGGAACACTGAAGCTTTCTTT
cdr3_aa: CASSLTGNTEAFF

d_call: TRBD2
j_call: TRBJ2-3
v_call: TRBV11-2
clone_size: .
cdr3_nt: TGTGCCAGCAGCTTAGTCCTCGGACTAGCAAGTACGCAGTATTTT
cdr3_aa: CASSLVLGLASTQYF